This T cell receptor (beta chain) was sequenced in a study of early T cells in non-severe SARS-CoV-2 infection. In the study overall: Whole-blood bulk RNA, unsorted, was sequenced, and chains were unpaired.

Unique molecular identifiers tagged individual cDNA molecules. TCRdb recomputed calls from the 5' RACE reads with MiXCR, one row per CDR3 protein. Among 45,000 to 65,000 distinct CDR3 sequences, approximately 12% were seen once, and the ten largest hold approximately 2.5%. Findings and limits, study-wide: There was a bias toward anti-spike CD8 responses in VDJdb matching, which missed private and CD4 specificities.

This clonotype was seen many times. The antigen is undetermined. This receptor was obtained from an adult who was a healthcare worker with PCR-confirmed SARS-CoV-2 infection or an uninfected control (not recorded which). The material was whole blood, obtained at baseline.

CDR3 bases: TGTGCCAGCAGTTTCACTAGCGGGTATTACAATGAGCAGTTCTTC. Its translation: CASSFTSGYYNEQFF. This sequence joins TRBV7-9 and TRBJ2-1, with 9 bases identical to TRBD2. Germline loops: CDR1 SEHNR, CDR2 FQNEAQ (reference sequence). The ends lost 6 bases at V and 4 bases at J; junction bases unmatched: 7. The CDR3 totals 15 residues.